The 4 T cell receptor beta chains reported below all come from one sample, sequenced in a study of OX40 agonist ivuxolimab in advanced cancers. TCRdb's copy holds only in-frame clones and misses some; the assay was immunoSEQ multiplex PCR. The repertoire holds tens of thousands of clones, around 81% seen once, with less than 1.2% in the top ten. Sequences were derived from CD4+ or CD8+ T cells sorted from blood, sampled in a trial of the OX40 agonist ivuxolimab. Receptors were obtained from an adult with an advanced solid tumor such as melanoma, head and neck, liver or kidney cancer.

J is TRBJ1-1 and V is TRBV10-2; 8 positions match TRBD1. Trimming at V came to 5 bases and at J to 7 bases, leaving 6 bases not matched to a gene. This CDR3 contains 13 residues. Germline CDR1 and CDR2: WSHSY and SAAADI. CDR3 sequence reads: CASSRGQGLEAFF. Written as DNA, the CDR3 is TGCGCCAGCAGTAGAGGACAGGGACTTGAAGCTTTCTTT.

J is TRBJ1-1 and V is TRBV2, with D perhaps TRBD1 (6 bases). The germline CDR1 and CDR2 sequences are SNHLY and FYNNEI. CDR3 length equals 14 residues. V shed 6 bases and J shed 0 bases, with 11 bases lying between them. CDR3 sequence (DNA): TGTGCCAGCAGCCAACAGGGCATGAACACTGAAGCTTTCTTT. It specifies CASSQQGMNTEAFF.

This chain uses TRBV6-5 with TRBJ2-2, with no clear D. The CDR3 has 15 residues. The germline CDR1 and CDR2 sequences are MNHEY and SVGAGI. Trimming took off 6 bases at V and 0 bases at J, with 11 bases between the two ends. CDR3 coding DNA: TGTGCCAGCAGCCCTCGGCGAGCGAACACCGGGGAGCTGTTTTTT. Translation gives CASSPRRANTGELFF.

The rearrangement links TRBV4-1 to TRBJ2-3; no definite D call. Trimming shortened V by 6 bases and J by 1 base, and 8 bases separated the two germline ends. The germline V gene encodes CDR1 MGHRA and CDR2 YSYEKL. CDR3 length equals 13 residues. CDR3 protein: CASRREGTDTQYF. As DNA, the CDR3 is TGCGCCAGCAGACGTGAAGGCACAGATACGCAGTATTTT.